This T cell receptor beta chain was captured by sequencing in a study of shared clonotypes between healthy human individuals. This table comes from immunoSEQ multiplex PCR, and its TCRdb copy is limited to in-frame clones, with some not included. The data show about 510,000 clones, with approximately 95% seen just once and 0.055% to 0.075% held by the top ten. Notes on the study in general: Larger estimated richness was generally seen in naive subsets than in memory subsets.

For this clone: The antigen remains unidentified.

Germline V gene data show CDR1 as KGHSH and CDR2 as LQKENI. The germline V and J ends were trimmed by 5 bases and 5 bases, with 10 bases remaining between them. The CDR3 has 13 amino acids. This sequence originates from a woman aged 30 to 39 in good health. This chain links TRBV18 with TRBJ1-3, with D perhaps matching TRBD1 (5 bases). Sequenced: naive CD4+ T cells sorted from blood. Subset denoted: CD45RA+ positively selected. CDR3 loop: CASSSGPRNTIYF. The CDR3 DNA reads TGTGCCAGCTCATCGGGACCCCGAAACACCATATATTTT.